This entry is about one T cell receptor beta chain. The data were obtained in a study of blood T cell repertoires in COVID-19. Study information: The United States, Italy and Spain supplied acute and convalescent COVID-19 samples. Nucleic acid was either cDNA or gDNA, and it came from T cells, B-cell-depleted T cells, or PBMCs.

Study processing details: The assay estimated nucleated cells by amplifying reference gene primers. Data came from immunoSEQ multiplex PCR; TCRdb stores just in-frame clones and leaves some out. D and trimming come from the DNA, and the V and J calls and clone size come from that table. The repertoire holds roughly 140,000 clones, with under 90% as singletons. Sequencing was carried out using peripheral blood. The receptor's source is a human donor in a cohort sampled during active COVID-19.

The CDR3 nucleotides are TGTGCCAGCAGCAACGGAGGTAGGAGAGGGCCCCGGGACTATATACTCCGTGAGCAGTTCTTC. Protein: CASSNGGRRGPRDYILREQFF. This chain joins TRBV21-1 and TRBJ2-1; the table calls TRBD2, which could not be checked here. TRBV21-1 counts as a pseudogene. The CDR3 is 21 amino acids.